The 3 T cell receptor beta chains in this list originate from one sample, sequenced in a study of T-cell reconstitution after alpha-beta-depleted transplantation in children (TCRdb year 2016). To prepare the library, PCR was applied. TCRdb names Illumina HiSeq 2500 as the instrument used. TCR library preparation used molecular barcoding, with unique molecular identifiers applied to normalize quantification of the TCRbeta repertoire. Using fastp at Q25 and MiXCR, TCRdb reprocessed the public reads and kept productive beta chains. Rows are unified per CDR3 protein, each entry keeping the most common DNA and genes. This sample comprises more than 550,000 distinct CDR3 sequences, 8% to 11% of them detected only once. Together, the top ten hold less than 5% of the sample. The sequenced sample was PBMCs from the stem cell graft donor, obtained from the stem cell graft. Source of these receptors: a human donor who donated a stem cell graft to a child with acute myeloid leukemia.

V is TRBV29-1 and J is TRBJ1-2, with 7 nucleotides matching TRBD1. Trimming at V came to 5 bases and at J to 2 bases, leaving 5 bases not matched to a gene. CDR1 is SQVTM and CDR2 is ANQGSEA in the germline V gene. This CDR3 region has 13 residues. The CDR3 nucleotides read TGCAGCGTTTGGGACAGCGGGAACTATGGCTACACCTTC. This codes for CSVWDSGNYGYTF.

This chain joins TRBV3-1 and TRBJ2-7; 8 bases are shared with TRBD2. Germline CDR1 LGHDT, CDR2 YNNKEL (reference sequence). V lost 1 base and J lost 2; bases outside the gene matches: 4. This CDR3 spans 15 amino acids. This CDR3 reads CASSQAPGLAYEQYF. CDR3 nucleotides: TGTGCCAGCAGCCAAGCGCCGGGACTAGCCTACGAGCAGTACTTC.

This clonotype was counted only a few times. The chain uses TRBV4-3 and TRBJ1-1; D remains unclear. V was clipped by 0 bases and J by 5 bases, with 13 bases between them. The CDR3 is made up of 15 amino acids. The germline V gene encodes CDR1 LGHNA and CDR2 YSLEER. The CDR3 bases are TGCGCCAGCAGCCAAGAGGGCGTCAGAAAGACTGAAGCTTTCTTT. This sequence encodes CASSQEGVRKTEAFF.